This T cell receptor beta chain was documented in a study of neurological immune-mediated disorders. The output of every sequencing run exceeded 170 million TCR-beta sequences, derived from 15-18 subjects. One entry per CDR3 protein, called by TCRdb with MiXCR from the 5' RACE reads. The sample lists about 16,000 distinct CDR3 sequences; about 20% were seen once. From 2 million PBMCs stored at -80 C, the unsorted libraries were generated. Germline V CDR1 and CDR2: SQVTM, ANQGSEA. This CDR3 has 13 residues. Trimming at V came to 2 bases and at J to 8 bases, leaving 5 bases not matched to a gene. This clonotype was counted at least ten times.

Sample: PBMCs. This TCR was sampled from a man aged 50-60 years in good health. The chain links TRBV29-1 to TRBJ1-4, with TRBD1 matching 7 bases. CDR3 sequence: CSVEQGVEEKLFF. The CDR3 DNA sequence: TGCAGCGTTGAACAGGGGGTGGAGGAAAAACTGTTTTTT.